These 4 T cell receptor beta chains originate from one sample sequenced in a study of cytomegalovirus exposure and HLA in healthy donors. PCR primers comprised 60 Vbeta and 13 Jbeta primers. Generated by immunoSEQ multiplex PCR, the TCRdb table keeps only in-frame clones and is missing some. The sample has 130,000 to 150,000 clones; 80% are singletons. Sequences were obtained from PBMCs. Source of these receptors: a man under 40 in good health and CMV-seronegative.

This chain uses TRBV27 with TRBJ2-1, with 8 bases fitting TRBD2. This CDR3 has 14 residues. Germline V gene sequence: CDR1 MNHEY, CDR2 SMNVEV (reference sequence). J gave up 15 bases and V 5 bases, and 15 bases lay outside the gene matches. The CDR3: CASSPTSGKPPRFF. The CDR3 nucleotides are TGTGCCAGCAGTCCCACTAGCGGAAAGCCTCCTCGGTTCTTC.

The rearrangement uses TRBV6-1 and TRBJ2-7; 7 bases fit TRBD1. Germline V lookup: CDR1 MNHNS, CDR2 SASEGT. The CDR3 sequence is 14 residues long. V gave up 3 bases and J gave up 0 bases; unmatched junction bases: 2. The CDR3 coding sequence is TGTGCCAGCAGTGAGGGACAGCTCTCCTACGAGCAGTACTTC. This sequence encodes CASSEGQLSYEQYF.

This chain connects TRBV5-5 to TRBJ2-2, with 8 bases matching TRBD1. CDR3 length equals 15 residues. Trimming took 3 bases from V and 1 from J; bases not matched to a gene: 2. Germline CDR1 and CDR2: SGHKS and YYEKEE (reference sequence). The CDR3 region is CASSWTGQNTGELFF. The CDR3 DNA reads TGTGCCAGCAGCTGGACAGGGCAGAACACCGGGGAGCTGTTTTTT. Together with reference TRBV5-5 and TRBJ2-2, the CDR3 gives the full variable domain: DAGVTQSPTHLIKTRGQQVTLRCSPISGHKSVSWYQQVLGQGPQFIFQYYEKEERGRGNFPDRFSARQFPNYSSELNVNALLLGDSALYLCASSWTGQNTGELFFGEGSRLTVL.

The V call is TRBV7-9, the J call TRBJ1-1; D gene ambiguous. CDR1 and CDR2 from the germline V gene are SEHNR and FQNEAQ (reference sequence). The CDR3 covers 14 residues. V lost 4 bases to trimming and J lost 1 base, with 10 bases between them. CDR3 bases: TGTGCCAGCAGCTCATTGGGCCAGAACACTGAAGCTTTCTTT. It codes for CASSSLGQNTEAFF.